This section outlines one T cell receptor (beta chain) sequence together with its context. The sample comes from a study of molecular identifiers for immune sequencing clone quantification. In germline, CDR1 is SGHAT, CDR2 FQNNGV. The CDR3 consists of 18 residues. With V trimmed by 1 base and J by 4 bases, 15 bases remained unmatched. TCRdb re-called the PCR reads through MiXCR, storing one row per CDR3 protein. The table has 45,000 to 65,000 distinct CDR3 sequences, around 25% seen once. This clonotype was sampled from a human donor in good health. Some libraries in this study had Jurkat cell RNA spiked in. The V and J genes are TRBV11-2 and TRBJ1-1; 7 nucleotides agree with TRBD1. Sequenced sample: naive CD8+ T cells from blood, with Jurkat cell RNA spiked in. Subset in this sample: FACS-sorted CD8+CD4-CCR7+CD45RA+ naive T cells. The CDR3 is CASSLVFFGQGEGTEAFF. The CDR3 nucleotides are TGTGCCAGCAGCTTAGTGTTCTTCGGCCAGGGGGAGGGCACTGAAGCTTTCTTT.